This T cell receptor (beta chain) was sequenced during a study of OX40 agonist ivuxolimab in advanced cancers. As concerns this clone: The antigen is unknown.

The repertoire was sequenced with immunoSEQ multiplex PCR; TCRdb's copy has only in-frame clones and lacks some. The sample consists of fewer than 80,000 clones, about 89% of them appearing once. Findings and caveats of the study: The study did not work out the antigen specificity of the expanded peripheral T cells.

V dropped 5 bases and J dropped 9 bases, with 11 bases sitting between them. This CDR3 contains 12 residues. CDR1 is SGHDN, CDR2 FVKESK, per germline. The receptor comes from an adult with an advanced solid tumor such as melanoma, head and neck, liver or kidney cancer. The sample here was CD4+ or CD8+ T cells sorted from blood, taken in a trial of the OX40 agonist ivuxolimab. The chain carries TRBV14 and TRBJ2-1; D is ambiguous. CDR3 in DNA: TGTGCCAGCAGCGTGGGCGGTTTTGAGCAGTTCTTC. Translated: CASSVGGFEQFF.